Listed here are 16 T cell receptor beta chains from one sample, sequenced in a study of shared clonotypes between healthy human individuals. Naivety among CD8 cells was defined by CD45RO negativity and positive CCR7 selection, thereby excluding terminally differentiated effector memory CD45RA+ cells. Profiled with immunoSEQ multiplex PCR; TCRdb holds only in-frame clones, not every one. The sample yields millions of clones, roughly 95% seen once. Input material: naive CD8+ T cells sorted from blood. The receptor source for this set is a man aged 18 to 29 in good health.

The chain uses TRBV2 and TRBJ2-1, with unresolved D. This CDR3 has 17 amino acids. Germline V CDR1 and CDR2: SNHLY, FYNNEI. V shed 4 bases and J shed 1 base, with 17 bases lying between them. The DNA for the CDR3 is TGTGCCAGCAGTGTGGGATTTATGGCTCGGTCCTACAATGAGCAGTTCTTC. Residues: CASSVGFMARSYNEQFF.

The chain is built from TRBV4-3 and TRBJ2-7; weak D call: TRBD2 (6 bases). The CDR3 covers 15 residues. Trimming took 0 bases from V and 2 from J, leaving 11 bases between them. From germline, CDR1 is LGHNA and CDR2 YSLEER. DNA for the CDR3: TGCGCCAGCAGCCAAGAAATCGGGGGAACCTACGAGCAGTACTTC. It translates to CASSQEIGGTYEQYF.

This chain joins TRBV11-2 and TRBJ2-7; 9 bases are a match to TRBD2. V lost 4 bases and J lost 4; bases outside the gene matches: 8. This CDR3 comprises 15 residues. Germline V lookup: CDR1 SGHAT, CDR2 FQNNGV. The CDR3: CASSSPVSGRYEQYF. The CDR3 DNA follows: TGTGCCAGCAGCTCCCCGGTGAGCGGGAGGTACGAGCAGTACTTC.

V and J are TRBV6-5 and TRBJ2-1; D is unresolved. Deletions cut 1 base from V and 5 bases from J, with 9 bases between. This CDR3 region has 14 residues. The germline CDR1 and CDR2 sequences are MNHEY and SVGAGI. The CDR3 sequence: CASSYYDRNNEQFF. The CDR3 DNA sequence: TGTGCCAGCAGTTACTACGACCGAAACAATGAGCAGTTCTTC.

This chain links TRBV28 with TRBJ2-7; D uncertain. The CDR3 loop spans 15 amino acids. CDR1 and CDR2 (germline): MDHEN, SYDVKM. The V end was cut by 5 bases, the J end by 0 bases, with 14 bases between. Written as DNA, the CDR3 is TGTGCCAGCAGTCCGTCGGGTACTCTCTCCTACGAGCAGTACTTC. Translated: CASSPSGTLSYEQYF. Variable domain in full (rest from reference TRBV28 and TRBJ2-7): DVKVTQSSRYLVKRTGEKVFLECVQDMDHENMFWYRQDPGLGLRLIYFSYDVKMKEKGDIPEGYSVSREKKERFSLILESASTNQTSMYLCASSPSGTLSYEQYFGPGTRLTVT.

This rearrangement joins TRBV5-1 to TRBJ1-4, with no clear D. Germline CDR1 is SGHRS and CDR2 is YFSETQ. CDR3 length equals 13 residues. With 2 bases removed from V and 1 base from J, the gap between germline ends came to 3 bases. DNA for the CDR3: TGCGCCAGCAGCTTAGAAACTAATGAAAAACTGTTTTTT. Translation: CASSLETNEKLFF.

J is TRBJ2-1 and V is TRBV4-3, with 8 bases matching TRBD2. The CDR3 totals 16 residues. CDR1 LGHNA and CDR2 YSLEER come from the germline V gene. After removal of 0 bases from V and 7 bases from J, the junction contained 8 bases not matched to a gene. The chain's CDR3 is CASSQDREGLKNEQFF. The DNA for the CDR3 is TGCGCCAGCAGCCAAGATCGGGAGGGACTTAAGAATGAGCAGTTCTTC.

Concerning this clone itself: In the same sample, other DNA sequences code for this CDR3. This chain connects TRBV27 to TRBJ2-3, with 7 bases that match TRBD1. Unmatched junction bases numbered 6, after V lost 3 bases and J lost 3 bases. Germline CDR1 MNHEY, CDR2 SMNVEV (reference sequence). The CDR3 runs 15 residues. CDR3: CASSLYRGRTDTQYF. DNA for the CDR3: TGTGCCAGCAGTTTGTACAGGGGAAGGACAGATACGCAGTATTTT.

Here the CDR3 DNA reads TGTGCCAGCGGGCCGGGTAGCGGGGGTTATGAGCAGTTCTTC. This sequence encodes CASGPGSGGYEQFF. J is TRBJ2-1 and V is TRBV27; 9 positions match TRBD2. This CDR3 region has 14 residues. Germline trimming cut 8 bases from V and 8 bases from J; bases unmatched to any gene: 10. Germline CDR1 MNHEY, CDR2 SMNVEV (reference sequence).

CDR3 residues: CASSVAGTTYTDTQYF. CDR3 DNA: TGTGCCAGCAGCGTAGCCGGGACTACCTACACAGATACGCAGTATTTT. This chain connects TRBV9 to TRBJ2-3, with 7 nucleotides matching TRBD2. Germline V lookup: CDR1 SGDLS, CDR2 YYNGEE. Trimming at V came to 0 bases and at J to 2 bases, leaving 6 bases not matched to a gene. The CDR3 runs 16 residues.

The genes are TRBV5-4 and TRBJ2-2; D gene unclear. The CDR3 consists of 12 residues. Germline loops: CDR1 SGHNT, CDR2 YYREEE (reference sequence). Trimming took off 0 bases at V and 9 bases at J, with 6 bases between the two ends. The CDR3 region is CASSLDGWELFF. DNA of the CDR3: TGTGCCAGCAGCTTGGATGGGTGGGAGCTGTTTTTT.

The chain joins TRBV7-6 to TRBJ2-5; the D gene could be TRBD1 or TRBD2 (5 bases each). This CDR3 contains 15 residues. Trimming shortened V by 6 bases and J by 2 bases, and 16 bases separated the two germline ends. Germline CDR1 SGHVS, CDR2 FNYEAQ. The CDR3: CASSRLVGTQETQYF. CDR3 DNA sequence: TGTGCCAGCAGTCGACTGGTAGGGACGCAAGAGACCCAGTACTTC.

This clone was observed once. The chain employs TRBV28 and TRBJ1-1; D is unclear. V was trimmed by 3 bases and J by 1 base, leaving 9 bases between them. There are 14 residues in the CDR3. The V gene's germline CDR1 is MDHEN and CDR2 SYDVKM. The CDR3 nucleotides read TGTGCCAGCAGTTTCAGACACTCGAACACTGAAGCTTTCTTT. Translated, it gives CASSFRHSNTEAFF.

This chain connects TRBV5-4 to TRBJ2-3; tentatively, D is TRBD2 (6 bases). Germline V gene lookup returns CDR1 SGHNT and CDR2 YYREEE (reference sequence). This CDR3 is built from 17 residues. V gave up 4 bases and J gave up 5 bases, with 23 bases separating them. CDR3 region: CASSPAWDSIKLDTQYF. Written as DNA, the CDR3 is TGTGCCAGCAGCCCGGCCTGGGACTCCATTAAGTTAGATACGCAGTATTTT.

The chain couples TRBV7-9 to TRBJ2-2; D is unresolved. CDR3 length equals 12 residues. V lost 3 bases and J 8 bases, leaving 7 bases between the germline ends. Germline V CDR1 and CDR2: SEHNR, FQNEAQ (reference sequence). The CDR3 here is CASSFLPGELFF. CDR3 bases: TGTGCCAGCAGCTTCCTTCCTGGGGAGCTGTTTTTT.

The chain combines TRBV7-9 with TRBJ2-7; 10 bases agree with TRBD1. Trimming at V came to 5 bases and at J to 0 bases, leaving 4 bases not matched to a gene. Germline lookup yields CDR1 SEHNR and CDR2 FQNEAQ (reference sequence). The CDR3 has 15 residues. CDR3 sequence reads: CASSSWTGGSYEQYF. In DNA form, the CDR3 reads TGTGCCAGCAGCAGCTGGACAGGGGGCTCCTACGAGCAGTACTTC.